The next 22 T cell receptor beta chains were all read from a single sample in a study of identical twins (TCRdb year 2016). Library method: 5' RACE. The reads were generated on an Illumina HiSeq 2000. TCRdb took the public reads, trimmed them with fastp at Q25, ran MiXCR for clone calling and kept in-frame beta chains. For every CDR3 protein sequence, its rows merge into one entry that carries the most common genes and DNA. For this sample there are about 730,000 distinct CDR3 sequences; 21% appear just once. The leading ten clones occupy about 4.3% of the sample. The same sample was also studied in work on T cells expressing NK-cell markers.

Sequenced: PBMCs. All receptors derive from a woman younger than 30 in good health.

This clonotype was counted a few times. V gene TRBV15 combines with J gene TRBJ2-2; D unclear. The CDR3 loop spans 15 amino acids. With 0 bases removed from V and 5 bases from J, the gap between germline ends came to 10 bases. Germline V gene lookup returns CDR1 LNHNV and CDR2 YYDKDF (reference sequence). The CDR3 region has the DNA TGTGCCACCAGCAGAGATCACTACCCGACCGGGGAGCTGTTTTTT. As protein: CATSRDHYPTGELFF.

The chain has TRBV20-1 and TRBJ2-1, with D tentatively TRBD1 or TRBD2 (5 bases each). The CDR3 loop spans 13 amino acids. Germline CDR1 and CDR2: DFQATT and SNEGSKA (reference sequence). Trimming cost V 3 bases and J 4 bases, with 10 bases left between them. The chain's CDR3 is CSASGTPYNEQFF. The CDR3 DNA sequence: TGCAGTGCTAGCGGGACGCCGTACAATGAGCAGTTCTTC.

The chain recombines TRBV25-1 with TRBJ2-2, with D tentatively TRBD1 or TRBD2 (5 bases each). Germline V lookup: CDR1 MGHDK, CDR2 SYGVNS. The CDR3 length is 13 residues. V lost 3 bases and J lost 10, with 12 bases in between. The CDR3 spells CASSERGVAELFF. The CDR3 bases are TGTGCCAGCAGTGAGCGAGGGGTTGCGGAGCTGTTTTTT. The full variable domain, rest sourced from reference TRBV25-1 and TRBJ2-2, is EADIYQTPRYLVIGTGKKITLECSQTMGHDKMYWYQQDPGMELHLIHYSYGVNSTEKGDLSSESTVSRIRTEHFPLTLESARPSHTSQYLCASSERGVAELFFGEGSRLTVL.

J is TRBJ2-5 and V is TRBV12-3 or TRBV12-4, with 8 nucleotides matching TRBD2. The length of the CDR3 is 13 residues. The V gene end was trimmed by 11 bases and the J gene end by 5 bases; junction bases not matched to a gene: 10. As DNA, the CDR3 is TGTGCCTGTTCGGGAGGGCCAGGGGAGACCCAGTACTTC. This sequence encodes CACSGGPGETQYF.

The sample holds many counts of this clonotype. The chain joins TRBV12-3 or TRBV12-4 to TRBJ1-1; possibly TRBD1 for D (6 bases). Trimming stripped 3 bases from V and 6 bases from J, with 11 bases between. The length of the CDR3 is 13 residues. The CDR3 here is CASSLVQGPEAFF. The CDR3 DNA sequence: TGTGCCAGCAGTTTGGTACAGGGCCCTGAAGCTTTCTTT.

The J gene is TRBJ1-1, the V gene TRBV20-1, with 9 nucleotides matching TRBD1. This CDR3 contains 15 residues. CDR1 and CDR2 (germline): DFQATT, SNEGSKA (reference sequence). The junction had 7 bases not matched to a gene; V was cut back by 4 bases and J by 1 base. DNA of the CDR3: TGCAGTGCTACCTCCGGGACAGGGAGGAACACTGAAGCTTTCTTT. Its protein is CSATSGTGRNTEAFF.

This clonotype came up many times. This chain uses TRBV5-1 with TRBJ1-2; D uncertain. The CDR3 covers 14 residues. Germline CDR1 reads SGHRS; CDR2 reads YFSETQ. Trimming removed 0 bases from V and 2 bases from J, with 8 bases in between. CDR3 in amino acids: CASSLDLGNYGYTF. The CDR3 DNA sequence: TGCGCCAGCAGCTTGGATCTGGGAAACTATGGCTACACCTTC. Drawing the rest from reference TRBV5-1 and TRBJ1-2, the complete variable domain is KAGVTQTPRYLIKTRGQQVTLSCSPISGHRSVSWYQQTPGQGLQFLFEYFSETQRNKGNFPGRFSGRQFSNSRSEMNVSTLELGDSALYLCASSLDLGNYGYTFGSGTRLTVV.

This clonotype was picked up a small number of times. The chain carries TRBV6-5 and TRBJ1-1; D unresolved. V lost 1 base to trimming and J lost 1 base, with 4 bases between them. The V gene's germline CDR1 is MNHEY and CDR2 SVGAGI. The CDR3 loop spans 13 amino acids. CDR3 region: CASSYYQNTEAFF. CDR3 sequence (DNA): TGTGCCAGCAGTTACTACCAGAACACTGAAGCTTTCTTT.

This clonotype was recorded at least ten times. This chain uses TRBV6-5 with TRBJ2-5, with TRBD2 as a possible D gene (6 bases). Per germline, CDR1 MNHEY and CDR2 SVGAGI. V was pared by 4 bases and J by 5 bases, with 17 bases between. The CDR3 covers 15 residues. The CDR3 loop reads CASSLQRGGRETQYF. CDR3 coding DNA: TGTGCCAGCAGTTTGCAAAGGGGAGGACGGGAGACCCAGTACTTC.

The chain joins TRBV5-1 to TRBJ2-3, with D perhaps TRBD2 (6 bases). The CDR3 is 16 amino acids. Trimming took off 3 bases at V and 0 bases at J, with 14 bases between the two ends. The germline CDR1 and CDR2 sequences are SGHRS and YFSETQ. The CDR3 region has the DNA TGCGCCAGCAGCTGGGAAACCGGGACTAGCACAGATACGCAGTATTTT. Protein: CASSWETGTSTDTQYF.

This clonotype appeared a few times. The J gene is TRBJ2-3, the V gene TRBV29-1; D possibly corresponds to TRBD2 (5 bases). The ends were cut back, 2 bases at V and 6 bases at J, with 9 bases in the middle. The CDR3 extends over 12 amino acids. Germline V gene sequence: CDR1 SQVTM, CDR2 ANQGSEA. Here the CDR3 reads CSVEPGKDTQYF. The CDR3 nucleotides read TGCAGCGTTGAACCGGGAAAGGATACGCAGTATTTT.

The J gene is TRBJ2-7, the V gene TRBV10-3, with D uncertain. The CDR3 loop spans 13 amino acids. Germline V lookup: CDR1 ENHRY, CDR2 SYGVKD. V gave up 3 bases and J gave up 6 bases, with 12 bases separating them. CDR3 loop: CAISERVRIEQYF. The CDR3 DNA sequence: TGTGCCATCAGTGAAAGGGTACGGATCGAGCAGTACTTC.

The chain combines TRBV27 with TRBJ2-1; 8 bases match TRBD1. This CDR3 is built from 13 residues. J was trimmed by 14 bases and V by 3 bases; bases with no gene match: 9. The germline V gene encodes CDR1 MNHEY and CDR2 SMNVEV (reference sequence). CDR3 sequence: CASSFNPGGGKFF. The CDR3 bases are TGTGCCAGCAGTTTCAACCCAGGGGGCGGAAAGTTCTTC.

This clonotype was seen more than once but under ten times. The chain has TRBV7-2 and TRBJ2-7, with D hard to call. From germline, CDR1 is SGHTA and CDR2 FQGNSA. This CDR3 comprises 13 residues. V was shortened by 5 bases and J by 7 bases, with 15 bases between the two germline ends. The CDR3 bases are TGTGCCAGCAGCCGGCGACCCCGGCAGGAGCAGTACTTC. This sequence encodes CASSRRPRQEQYF. The full variable domain, rest sourced from reference TRBV7-2 and TRBJ2-7, is GAGVSQSPSNKVTEKGKDVELRCDPISGHTALYWYRQSLGQGLEFLIYFQGNSAPDKSGLPSDRFSAERTGGSVSTLTIQRTQQEDSAVYLCASSRRPRQEQYFGPGTRLTVT.

The chain carries TRBV6-1 and TRBJ1-2; perhaps TRBD1 as D (6 bases). Germline V gene sequence: CDR1 MNHNS, CDR2 SASEGT. The length of the CDR3 is 15 residues. The V end was cut by 5 bases, the J end by 3 bases, with 16 bases between. The CDR3 is CASSTPDRPYYGYTF. The CDR3 bases are TGTGCCAGCAGTACCCCCGACAGGCCTTACTATGGCTACACCTTC.

This clonotype was picked up a small number of times. The chain carries TRBV24-1 and TRBJ2-1; TRBD2 matches 7 bases. The ends lost 3 bases at V and 6 bases at J; junction bases unmatched: 1. CDR1 KGHDR and CDR2 SFDVKD come from the germline V gene. The CDR3 contains 13 residues. The CDR3 sequence is CATSDASGNEQFF. For the CDR3, the DNA is TGTGCCACCAGTGATGCTAGCGGCAATGAGCAGTTCTTC.

This clonotype has a count of ten or more. V usage is TRBV12-3 or TRBV12-4 and J usage is TRBJ1-5, with 7 bases matching TRBD1. The length of the CDR3 is 12 residues. The J segment lost 6 bases and the V segment lost 5 bases, leaving 1 base of the junction unmatched. The CDR3 loop is CASSQGGQPQHF. CDR3 DNA sequence: TGTGCCAGCAGTCAGGGGGGTCAGCCCCAGCATTTT.

The gene calls are TRBV6-2 or TRBV6-3 and TRBJ2-1; a possible D gene is TRBD2 (8 bases). CDR1 and CDR2 (germline): MNHEY, SVGEGT. The CDR3 has 16 residues. V was clipped by 7 bases and J by 8 bases, with 24 bases between them. The CDR3 reads CASNQGGSGSLHEQFF. For the CDR3, the DNA is TGTGCCAGCAATCAAGGGGGCAGCGGGAGTCTCCATGAGCAGTTCTTC.

The chain employs TRBV7-3 and TRBJ2-1; 9 bases agree with TRBD2. The CDR3 totals 17 residues. Germline lookup yields CDR1 SGHTA and CDR2 FQGTGA. J lost 4 bases, V lost 3 bases, and 10 bases had no gene match. The CDR3 loop is CASSFVGGLASYNEQFF. The DNA of the CDR3 is TGTGCCAGCAGCTTCGTTGGTGGACTAGCGAGTTACAATGAGCAGTTCTTC.

The V and J genes are TRBV12-3 or TRBV12-4 and TRBJ1-1; D might be TRBD1 (5 bases). The CDR3 covers 17 residues. Trimming removed 6 bases from V and 5 bases from J, with 25 bases in between. CDR3 bases: TGTGCCAGCAGCAGAGCTCTTTTCATGGGGGGGAGGACTGAAGCTTTCTTT. Translated, it gives CASSRALFMGGRTEAFF.

Details on this clonotype: An end of the junction differs from the germline gene, which may be a read error. The chain carries TRBV29-1 and TRBJ2-7; D call uncertain. Germline V gene lookup returns CDR1 SQVTM and CDR2 ANQGSEA. The CDR3 covers 12 residues. CDR3 protein: CSGKRKTYELYF. The CDR3 DNA reads TGCAGCGGCAAGCGAAAAACCTACGAGCTGTACTTC.

In this sample, this clonotype turned up many times. The chain uses TRBV29-1 and TRBJ1-4, with a tentative D call TRBD1 (5 bases). Looked up from germline, CDR1 is SQVTM and CDR2 is ANQGSEA. The V gene lost 7 bases and the J gene lost 6 bases, with 12 bases spanning the gap. This CDR3 contains 12 residues. DNA of the CDR3: TGCAGCGCCCTGATGGGGGATGAAAAACTGTTTTTT. It yields the protein CSALMGDEKLFF.